Listed here are 2 T cell receptor beta chains from one sample, sequenced in a study of T cells in Graves' hyperthyroidism and ophthalmopathy. Amplified regions were TCR beta CDR3 sequences from RNA transcripts. The HTBI primer set was used in a first-round RT-PCR of the TCR CDR3. TCRdb analysed the multiplex PCR reads with MiXCR anew, one entry per CDR3 protein. This repertoire shows about 480,000 distinct CDR3 sequences, about 15% found once; its top ten account for about 17%. The material sequenced was blood. The receptor set was obtained from a woman aged 18-29 years with Graves' hyperthyroidism.

Many counts were recorded for this clonotype. The J gene is TRBJ1-2, the V gene TRBV6-1; TRBD1 matches 7 bases. The length of the CDR3 is 16 residues. The junction had 9 bases not matched to a gene; V was cut back by 2 bases and J by 3 bases. The germline gives CDR1 MNHNS, CDR2 SASEGT. CDR3 sequence: CASSETLPGTDYGYTF. The CDR3 coding sequence is TGTGCCAGCAGTGAAACCCTCCCCGGGACAGACTATGGCTACACCTTC.

This sequence joins TRBV4-1 and TRBJ2-7; tentatively, D is TRBD2 (5 bases). Germline CDR1 is MGHRA and CDR2 is YSYEKL. Trimming removed 2 bases from V and 5 bases from J, with 13 bases in between. CDR3 length: 14 amino acids. As DNA, the CDR3 is TGCGCCAGCAGCCAACTTGGACTCGTCCACGAGCAGTACTTC. Residues: CASSQLGLVHEQYF.